This passage covers 30 T cell receptor beta chains from one sample sequenced in a study of OX40 agonist ivuxolimab in advanced cancers. TCRdb's copy holds only in-frame clones and misses some; the assay was immunoSEQ multiplex PCR. This sample has approximately 90,000 clones, with roughly 89% found just once. The material sequenced was CD4+ or CD8+ T cells sorted from blood, taken in a trial of the OX40 agonist ivuxolimab. The source of these receptors is an adult with an advanced solid tumor such as melanoma, head and neck, liver or kidney cancer.

The chain is built from TRBV10-2 and TRBJ2-1; 8 bases are shared with TRBD2. The CDR3 spans 19 residues. J lost 8 bases, V lost 0 bases, and 18 bases had no gene match. From germline, CDR1 is WSHSY and CDR2 SAAADI. This chain's CDR3 is CASSESVAGSSSGSHEQFF. CDR3 coding DNA: TGCGCCAGCAGTGAGTCGGTAGCGGGATCGTCGTCAGGGTCCCATGAGCAGTTCTTC.

V is TRBV6-1 and J is TRBJ2-7, with D maybe TRBD2 (6 bases). The CDR3 has 16 amino acids. The V end lost 4 bases, the J end lost 1 base, and 17 bases lay between the germline ends. CDR1 MNHNS and CDR2 SASEGT come from the germline V gene. CDR3 DNA: TGTGCCAGCAGTGTATCCCGCGGGACGGGTTCCTACGAGCAGTACTTC. Translation gives CASSVSRGTGSYEQYF.

This rearrangement joins TRBV9 to TRBJ2-2, with TRBD1 matching 9 bases. V dropped 4 bases and J dropped 4; count of bases not matched to a gene: 11. This CDR3 region has 17 residues. Looked up from germline, CDR1 is SGDLS and CDR2 is YYNGEE. The CDR3 bases are TGTGCCAGCAGCTTAGGGGGAGGACAGGGGTCCACCGGGGAGCTGTTTTTT. Translated, it gives CASSLGGGQGSTGELFF.

The genes are TRBV7-8 and TRBJ2-3; D is possibly TRBD2 (5 bases). The CDR3 is 16 amino acids. Trimming removed 1 base at V and 1 base at J, with 12 bases between. The V gene's germline CDR1 is SGHVS and CDR2 FQNEAQ. CDR3 amino acids: CASSLVGWRGTDTQYF. Here the CDR3 DNA reads TGTGCCAGCAGCTTAGTGGGTTGGCGGGGCACAGATACGCAGTATTTT.

The chain recombines TRBV7-2 with TRBJ2-1, with D perhaps being TRBD1 or TRBD2 (5 bases each). The CDR3 loop spans 15 amino acids. The germline V and J ends were trimmed by 2 bases and 4 bases, with 12 bases remaining between them. Germline V gene sequence: CDR1 SGHTA, CDR2 FQGNSA. CDR3 protein: CASSLIRGDYNEQFF. CDR3 coding DNA: TGTGCCAGCAGCTTAATTCGGGGCGATTACAATGAGCAGTTCTTC.

The chain carries TRBV13 and TRBJ2-1; 15 bases agree with TRBD2. Trimming removed 5 bases from V and 8 bases from J; junction bases left unmatched: 10. The CDR3 covers 17 residues. Germline lookup yields CDR1 PRHDT and CDR2 FYEKMQ (reference sequence). Written as DNA, the CDR3 is TGTGCCAGCAGCACCTACGGACTAGCGGGAGGGCTCGATGAGCAGTTCTTC. This sequence encodes CASSTYGLAGGLDEQFF.

Only a few counts were recorded for this clone. The gene calls are TRBV6-1 and TRBJ2-7; 12 bases are shared with TRBD2. Germline V gene sequence: CDR1 MNHNS, CDR2 SASEGT. V dropped 4 bases and J dropped 2; count of bases not matched to a gene: 6. The CDR3 has 16 amino acids. CDR3 in DNA: TGTGCCAGCAGTGCCTTACTAGCGGGAGGACCCTACGAGCAGTACTTC. Translating gives CASSALLAGGPYEQYF.

The chain carries TRBV19 and TRBJ1-1, with D unresolved. Germline-derived CDR1 and CDR2 are LNHDA and SQIVND (reference sequence). This CDR3 is built from 15 residues. The V gene lost 1 base and the J gene lost 0 bases, with 9 bases spanning the gap. In nucleotides, the CDR3 is TGTGCCAGTAGTATAGCCGCACCGATGAACACTGAAGCTTTCTTT. Its protein product is CASSIAAPMNTEAFF.

This clone showed up just a few times. The chain uses TRBV5-1 and TRBJ1-1, with D maybe TRBD1 (5 bases). This CDR3 is built from 12 residues. V lost 0 bases, J lost 7 bases, and 7 bases lay in between. Germline V gene data show CDR1 as SGHRS and CDR2 as YFSETQ. In nucleotides, the CDR3 is TGCGCCAGCAGCTTGGAGGGGAGTGAAGCTTTCTTT. Amino acid sequence: CASSLEGSEAFF.

The rearrangement uses TRBV7-9 and TRBJ2-1, with 7 bases matching TRBD2. The CDR3 has 13 residues. Germline V gene lookup returns CDR1 SEHNR and CDR2 FQNEAQ (reference sequence). V was clipped by 3 bases and J by 8 bases; unmatched bases: 4. The chain's CDR3 is CASSFSGADEQFF. The CDR3 nucleotides are TGTGCCAGCAGCTTCAGCGGGGCTGATGAGCAGTTCTTC.

CDR3 in amino acids: CASSLFRGPTYGYTF. The CDR3 DNA reads TGTGCCAGCAGTTTATTCCGGGGGCCTACCTATGGCTACACCTTC. This rearrangement joins TRBV27 to TRBJ1-2; possibly TRBD1 for D (6 bases). The CDR3 length is 15 residues. Trimming shortened V by 1 base and J by 4 bases, and 13 bases separated the two germline ends. Germline lookup yields CDR1 MNHEY and CDR2 SMNVEV (reference sequence).

J is TRBJ2-5 and V is TRBV28; 7 nucleotides agree with TRBD2. The germline V gene encodes CDR1 MDHEN and CDR2 SYDVKM. The CDR3 covers 15 residues. The V segment lost 8 bases and the J segment 3 bases; nucleotides outside the gene matches: 12. CDR3 DNA: TGTGCCAGCGTCGGGGCCCTCGGGGGGAAAGAGACCCAGTACTTC. It encodes CASVGALGGKETQYF. Combining the CDR3 with reference TRBV28 and TRBJ2-5 gives the whole variable domain DVKVTQSSRYLVKRTGEKVFLECVQDMDHENMFWYRQDPGLGLRLIYFSYDVKMKEKGDIPEGYSVSREKKERFSLILESASTNQTSMYLCASVGALGGKETQYFGPGTRLLVL.

V usage is TRBV5-4 and J usage is TRBJ2-7, with 9 bases identical to TRBD2. CDR3 size: 14 residues. The V gene's germline CDR1 is SGHNT and CDR2 YYREEE (reference sequence). Unmatched junction bases numbered 3, after V lost 3 bases and J lost 2 bases. The CDR3 is CASSSGTSPYEQYF. The CDR3 DNA follows: TGTGCCAGCAGCTCCGGGACTAGCCCCTACGAGCAGTACTTC.

This clone was detected only a few times. This rearrangement joins TRBV4-1 to TRBJ1-5; a possible D gene is TRBD1 (5 bases). The CDR3 sequence is 18 residues long. The germline V gene encodes CDR1 MGHRA and CDR2 YSYEKL. With 1 base removed from V and 3 bases from J, the gap between germline ends came to 19 bases. Written as DNA, the CDR3 is TGCGCCAGCAGCCAAGGCGGGACCCCTGGGATCGCCAATCAGCCCCAGCATTTT. Translated: CASSQGGTPGIANQPQHF.

This chain uses TRBV7-9 with TRBJ2-7; the D gene could be TRBD1 or TRBD2 (5 bases each). The CDR3 consists of 15 residues. Germline V lookup: CDR1 SEHNR, CDR2 FQNEAQ (reference sequence). Trimming stripped 4 bases from V and 2 bases from J, with 15 bases between. CDR3 DNA sequence: TGTGCCAGCAGCTCCGGGACCCAGAGACCCTACGAGCAGTACTTC. Translation: CASSSGTQRPYEQYF. Complete variable domain (other parts from reference TRBV7-9 and TRBJ2-7): DTGVSQNPRHKITKRGQNVTFRCDPISEHNRLYWYRQTLGQGPEFLTYFQNEAQLEKSRLLSDRFSAERPKGSFSTLEIQRTEQGDSAMYLCASSSGTQRPYEQYFGPGTRLTVT.

The sample holds one count of this clone. The rearrangement joins TRBV7-2 to TRBJ2-5; perhaps D is TRBD1 or TRBD2 (5 bases each). Germline CDR1 reads SGHTA; CDR2 reads FQGNSA. Trimming removed 5 bases from V and 4 bases from J, with 14 bases in between. This CDR3 region has 14 residues. This chain's CDR3 is CASSVWGYLETQYF. DNA for the CDR3: TGTGCCAGCAGCGTCTGGGGGTACTTAGAGACCCAGTACTTC.

The chain joins TRBV7-9 to TRBJ2-2; D is uncertain. This CDR3 region has 13 residues. The germline V and J ends were trimmed by 4 bases and 3 bases, with 6 bases remaining between them. CDR1 is SEHNR and CDR2 is FQNEAQ in the germline V gene (reference sequence). The CDR3 DNA sequence: TGTGCCAGCAGCTCCCAATACACCGGGGAGCTGTTTTTT. It translates to CASSSQYTGELFF.

This rearrangement joins TRBV5-4 to TRBJ2-3; 7 bases line up with TRBD1. The CDR3 is made up of 15 amino acids. The J segment lost 0 bases and the V segment lost 3 bases, leaving 4 bases of the junction unmatched. Per germline, CDR1 SGHNT and CDR2 YYREEE (reference sequence). CDR3 region: CASSSGQTSTDTQYF. CDR3 nucleotide sequence: TGTGCCAGCAGCTCGGGACAGACTAGCACAGATACGCAGTATTTT.

This rearrangement joins TRBV10-3 to TRBJ2-5; D unclear. V was clipped by 4 bases and J by 2 bases, with 8 bases between them. Germline V lookup: CDR1 ENHRY, CDR2 SYGVKD. The CDR3 totals 13 residues. The CDR3 bases are TGTGCCATCAGTGCCCCGGAGCAAGAGACCCAGTACTTC. Translated, it gives CAISAPEQETQYF.

This clone was seen once. The chain uses TRBV19 and TRBJ1-2; D gene ambiguous. This CDR3 has 15 residues. Germline lookup yields CDR1 LNHDA and CDR2 SQIVND (reference sequence). Trimming pared 3 bases from V and 7 bases from J, leaving 18 bases between. This chain's CDR3 is CASSIRPDSFGGYTF. The CDR3, as DNA: TGTGCCAGTAGTATCAGGCCGGATTCTTTTGGTGGCTACACCTTC.

The CDR3 reads CASSLGRYNEQFF. CDR3 nucleotide sequence: TGTGCCAGCAGTTTGGGGAGATACAATGAGCAGTTCTTC. J is TRBJ2-1 and V is TRBV27; D might be TRBD2 (5 bases). V lost 3 bases and J 4 bases, leaving 7 bases between the germline ends. CDR3 length equals 13 residues. Germline CDR1 reads MNHEY; CDR2 reads SMNVEV (reference sequence).

The count of this clone is one. The rearrangement uses TRBV5-8 and TRBJ2-5; D uncertain. Germline V CDR1 and CDR2: SGHTS, YDEGEE. Between the trimmed V and J ends, which lost 0 bases and 1 base, there was a span of 10 bases. This CDR3 has 15 amino acids. The CDR3 region is CASSLGHGTQETQYF. The CDR3 DNA follows: TGTGCCAGCAGCTTGGGGCATGGCACCCAAGAGACCCAGTACTTC.

This chain links TRBV2 with TRBJ1-5; D is uncertain. Between the trimmed V and J ends, which lost 6 bases and 7 bases, there was a span of 10 bases. Germline CDR1 is SNHLY and CDR2 is FYNNEI. The CDR3 runs to 12 residues. The CDR3 nucleotides are TGTGCCAGCAGGTTTCGCGGGCAGCCCCAGCATTTT. It specifies CASRFRGQPQHF.

The genes are TRBV29-1 and TRBJ2-3, with 9 positions matching TRBD2. Looked up from germline, CDR1 is SQVTM and CDR2 is ANQGSEA. This CDR3 comprises 16 residues. Unmatched junction bases numbered 7, after V lost 0 bases and J lost 3 bases. The CDR3 loop reads CSVEDYEREETDTQYF. DNA of the CDR3: TGCAGCGTTGAAGATTACGAGCGGGAGGAAACAGATACGCAGTATTTT.

The chain employs TRBV6-5 and TRBJ2-1; D may match TRBD1 or TRBD2 (5 bases each). The germline CDR1 and CDR2 sequences are MNHEY and SVGAGI. With 7 bases removed from V and 5 bases from J, the gap between germline ends came to 18 bases. The CDR3 consists of 15 residues. CDR3 loop: CASIKDQGDHNEQFF. The CDR3 region has the DNA TGTGCCAGCATCAAAGACCAAGGGGACCACAATGAGCAGTTCTTC.

The CDR3, as DNA: TGTGCCAGCTCACCAGGGAGCGGGAGAAGGGAGACCCAGTACTTC. This encodes CASSPGSGRRETQYF. The chain links TRBV18 to TRBJ2-5; 8 bases fit TRBD2. This CDR3 has 15 residues. Germline CDR1 and CDR2: KGHSH and LQKENI. V lost 2 bases, J lost 5 bases, and 7 bases stayed unmatched.

The chain is built from TRBV5-1 and TRBJ1-1, with D hard to call. The CDR3 totals 15 residues. Trimming took 0 bases from V and 2 from J, leaving 11 bases between them. CDR1 is SGHRS and CDR2 is YFSETQ in the germline V gene. CDR3 DNA: TGCGCCAGCAGCTTGGCTGGGCTCCCAAACACTGAAGCTTTCTTT. Protein: CASSLAGLPNTEAFF.

The chain joins TRBV6-6 to TRBJ2-7; 9 bases are a match to TRBD1. CDR3 length equals 15 residues. CDR1 and CDR2 (germline): MNHNY, SVGAGI (reference sequence). V trimming: 5 bases; J trimming: 2 bases; junction bases outside the gene matches: 7. CDR3 sequence reads: CASSPGTGLAYEQYF. The CDR3 coding sequence is TGTGCCAGCAGTCCCGGGACAGGGCTCGCCTACGAGCAGTACTTC.

In this sample, this clone turned up a few times. The chain recombines TRBV5-1 with TRBJ2-3, with D unclear. The V end was cut by 3 bases, the J end by 4 bases, with 3 bases between. Germline V gene sequence: CDR1 SGHRS, CDR2 YFSETQ. This CDR3 has 11 residues. The CDR3 DNA reads as TGCGCCAGCAGCTACTCAGATACGCAGTATTTT. This sequence encodes CASSYSDTQYF. Complete variable domain (other parts from reference TRBV5-1 and TRBJ2-3): KAGVTQTPRYLIKTRGQQVTLSCSPISGHRSVSWYQQTPGQGLQFLFEYFSETQRNKGNFPGRFSGRQFSNSRSEMNVSTLELGDSALYLCASSYSDTQYFGPGTRLTVL.

The rearrangement joins TRBV7-3 to TRBJ1-5; D is unresolved. CDR1 and CDR2 from the germline V gene are SGHTA and FQGTGA. This CDR3 contains 13 residues. V lost 5 bases to trimming and J lost 5 bases, with 10 bases between them. The CDR3 is CASSAEEDQPQHF. In nucleotides, the CDR3 is TGTGCCAGCAGCGCGGAAGAAGATCAGCCCCAGCATTTT. Variable domain in full (rest from reference TRBV7-3 and TRBJ1-5): GAGVSQTPSNKVTEKGKYVELRCDPISGHTALYWYRQSLGQGPEFLIYFQGTGAADDSGLPNDRFFAVRPEGSVSTLKIQRTERGDSAVYLCASSAEEDQPQHFGDGTRLSIL.